Presented here are 26 T cell receptor beta chains from one specimen sequenced in a study of response to subunit inactivated influenza vaccine. TCRdb redid the calling of the RT-PCR reads with MiXCR, one entry per CDR3 protein. The sample lists around 650,000 distinct CDR3 sequences, 15% to 18% occurring once. Sequenced here: PBMCs from blood, sampled 12 days after vaccination. These receptors came from a man aged 50 or older who received an inactivated influenza vaccine.

This clonotype was counted only a few times. V gene TRBV27 combines with J gene TRBJ2-1, with D unresolved. Trimming shortened V by 2 bases and J by 1 base, and 9 bases separated the two germline ends. Germline loops: CDR1 MNHEY, CDR2 SMNVEV (reference sequence). CDR3 length: 15 residues. The CDR3, as DNA: TGTGCCAGCAGTTTAAAACCCCGGTCCTACAATGAGCAGTTCTTC. It encodes CASSLKPRSYNEQFF.

This chain links TRBV9 with TRBJ2-7; 11 bases agree with TRBD2. Looked up from germline, CDR1 is SGDLS and CDR2 is YYNGEE. V shed 4 bases, J shed 6 bases, and the junction held 9 bases outside the gene matches. This CDR3 has 15 amino acids. CDR3 sequence: CASSSVAGGLGEQYF. DNA of the CDR3: TGTGCCAGCAGCTCGGTAGCGGGAGGGCTCGGCGAGCAGTACTTC.

This clonotype appeared many times. The chain links TRBV20-1 to TRBJ2-7; the D call may be TRBD1 or TRBD2 (5 bases each). This CDR3 contains 12 residues. Deletions cut 6 bases from V and 6 bases from J, with 15 bases between. Germline V gene data show CDR1 as DFQATT and CDR2 as SNEGSKA (reference sequence). CDR3 nucleotides: TGCAGTGCCAGACCCGGGGCCGGCGAGCAGTACTTC. This translates into CSARPGAGEQYF.

In this sample, this clonotype turned up many times. The chain has TRBV5-1 and TRBJ2-3; D might be TRBD1 or TRBD2, each matching 6 bases. The CDR3 has 16 amino acids. Germline values: CDR1 SGHRS, CDR2 YFSETQ. Trimming took off 4 bases at V and 0 bases at J, with 15 bases between the two ends. The CDR3: CASSRGGLESTDTQYF. The CDR3 DNA reads as TGCGCCAGCAGCAGAGGGGGACTGGAAAGCACAGATACGCAGTATTTT.

The J gene is TRBJ2-6, the V gene TRBV6-5; unclear D gene. Trimming left V 0 bases short and J 4 bases short, with 4 bases between. Per germline, CDR1 MNHEY and CDR2 SVGAGI. The CDR3 spans 14 residues. The CDR3 DNA follows: TGTGCCAGCAGTTACTCGCTCGGGGCCAACGTCCTGACTTTC. It yields the protein CASSYSLGANVLTF.

The V call is TRBV9, the J call TRBJ2-1; the match to TRBD2 covers 14 bases. The CDR3 is 14 residues long. J was trimmed by 15 bases and V by 4 bases; bases with no gene match: 9. In germline, CDR1 is SGDLS, CDR2 YYNGEE. The CDR3, as DNA: TGTGCCAGCAGCCCAGGGACTAGCGGGAGTGGTGGGTTCTTC. Its translation is CASSPGTSGSGGFF.

This chain uses TRBV5-1 with TRBJ1-2; D is possibly TRBD1 (5 bases). This CDR3 has 14 amino acids. V gave up 3 bases and J gave up 3 bases, with 12 bases separating them. The germline gives CDR1 SGHRS, CDR2 YFSETQ. The CDR3 is CASSWGPPDYGYTF. Written as DNA, the CDR3 is TGCGCCAGCAGCTGGGGACCCCCCGACTATGGCTACACCTTC.

V is TRBV10-3 and J is TRBJ2-7, with a tentative D call TRBD2 (5 bases). CDR1 is ENHRY, CDR2 SYGVKD, per germline. The length of the CDR3 is 14 residues. V lost 2 bases and J 4 bases, leaving 12 bases between the germline ends. The CDR3 loop reads CAISEQYREYEQYF. The CDR3 DNA follows: TGTGCCATCAGTGAGCAATACCGGGAATACGAGCAGTACTTC.

The chain joins TRBV20-1 to TRBJ2-5; 9 bases are shared with TRBD2. Germline V gene data show CDR1 as DFQATT and CDR2 as SNEGSKA (reference sequence). The CDR3 loop spans 14 amino acids. Germline trimming cut 5 bases from V and 2 bases from J; bases unmatched to any gene: 6. The chain's CDR3 is CSAPAAGGQETQYF. CDR3 in DNA: TGCAGTGCTCCTGCTGCGGGGGGGCAAGAGACCCAGTACTTC.

The chain recombines TRBV7-2 with TRBJ2-3; tentatively, D is TRBD2 (7 bases). Germline assignment: CDR1 SGHTA and CDR2 FQGNSA. V was cut by 7 bases and J by 6 bases, with 17 bases left in between. The CDR3 spans 14 residues. CDR3 amino acids: CASTKGGGEDTQYF. CDR3 in DNA: TGTGCCAGCACCAAAGGGGGGGGCGAGGATACGCAGTATTTT.

J is TRBJ2-7 and V is TRBV18, with a possible D match to TRBD1 (6 bases). This CDR3 has 13 amino acids. Germline V gene sequence: CDR1 KGHSH, CDR2 LQKENI. V was pared by 3 bases and J by 5 bases, with 11 bases between. The CDR3 is CASSPRQVDEQYF. The DNA for the CDR3 is TGTGCCAGCTCACCTCGACAGGTTGACGAGCAGTACTTC.

At least ten counts were recorded for this clonotype. The V and J genes are TRBV10-3 and TRBJ2-1, with unresolved D. The CDR3 contains 12 residues. V lost 6 bases, J lost 6 bases, and 9 bases lay in between. CDR1 and CDR2 from the germline V gene are ENHRY and SYGVKD. The CDR3 region is CAIRTPGNEQFF. The CDR3, as DNA: TGTGCCATCAGGACCCCGGGCAATGAGCAGTTCTTC.

This clonotype has only a few counts. In DNA, the CDR3 is TGTGCCATCAGTGAAGGGTTGCGTCTCGAGCAGTACTTC. As protein: CAISEGLRLEQYF. V and J are TRBV10-3 and TRBJ2-7; D gene unclear. This CDR3 region has 13 residues. Germline V gene sequence: CDR1 ENHRY, CDR2 SYGVKD. The V end lost 3 bases, the J end lost 6 bases, and 12 bases lay between the germline ends.

The V call is TRBV19, the J call TRBJ2-7; D is ambiguous. Germline V gene sequence: CDR1 LNHDA, CDR2 SQIVND (reference sequence). This CDR3 spans 12 amino acids. V gave up 5 bases and J gave up 5 bases, with 10 bases separating them. In nucleotides, the CDR3 is TGTGCCAGTAGTCCTTCCCCCAACGAGCAGTACTTC. This gives the protein CASSPSPNEQYF. The whole variable domain, remainder taken from reference TRBV19 and TRBJ2-7, is DGGITQSPKYLFRKEGQNVTLSCEQNLNHDAMYWYRQDPGQGLRLIYYSQIVNDFQKGDIAEGYSVSREKKESFPLTVTSAQKNPTAFYLCASSPSPNEQYFGPGTRLTVT.

The chain has TRBV12-3 or TRBV12-4 and TRBJ1-5, with 9 bases that match TRBD1. V shed 5 bases and J 11 bases; nucleotides not matched to a gene: 13. This CDR3 has 15 amino acids. The DNA of the CDR3 is TGTGCCAGCAGTCCCCGACAGGGGGGCCCACGAGCCCAGCATTTT. This codes for CASSPRQGGPRAQHF.

This clonotype was counted once. The rearrangement links TRBV4-2 to TRBJ2-5, with a weak D call TRBD1 (6 bases). V shed 1 base and J shed 4 bases, with 13 bases lying between them. The CDR3 has 15 residues. CDR1 is LGHNA and CDR2 is YNFKEQ in the germline V gene. The CDR3 DNA reads TGTGCCAGCAGCCAAGTGGCAGGGGTAGTAGAGACCCAGTACTTC. Its protein is CASSQVAGVVETQYF.

This clonotype was counted only a few times. V usage is TRBV12-3 or TRBV12-4 and J usage is TRBJ2-3, with D uncertain. The CDR3 is 14 amino acids. The V end lost 3 bases, the J end lost 2 bases, and 9 bases lay between the germline ends. CDR3 sequence (DNA): TGTGCCAGCAGTTTTGGACCCCTCACAGATACGCAGTATTTT. Translating gives CASSFGPLTDTQYF.

This clonotype was seen once. The DNA for the CDR3 is TGTGCCAGTAGTAGCGGCGGGACAGGGGCCCAAGAGACCCAGTACTTC. Translating it yields CASSSGGTGAQETQYF. The chain recombines TRBV19 with TRBJ2-5, with 10 bases matching TRBD1. Trimming at V came to 4 bases and at J to 1 base, leaving 6 bases not matched to a gene. Germline V lookup: CDR1 LNHDA, CDR2 SQIVND (reference sequence). The CDR3 extends over 16 amino acids.

This clonotype appeared many times. The genes are TRBV20-1 and TRBJ2-5, with D hard to call. The germline V gene has CDR1 DFQATT and CDR2 SNEGSKA (reference sequence). This CDR3 has 12 amino acids. The V end lost 3 bases, the J end lost 7 bases, and 12 bases lay between the germline ends. CDR3 sequence reads: CSASFAISTQYF. The DNA of the CDR3 is TGCAGTGCTAGTTTTGCGATATCGACCCAGTACTTC.

The chain has TRBV20-1 and TRBJ1-4; D uncertain. V lost 6 bases and J lost 4, with 15 bases in between. CDR1 and CDR2 (germline): DFQATT, SNEGSKA (reference sequence). CDR3 length: 14 amino acids. The CDR3 sequence is CSAVFGRINEKLFF. The CDR3 nucleotides are TGCAGTGCCGTGTTTGGACGGATTAATGAAAAACTGTTTTTT.

The J gene is TRBJ2-2, the V gene TRBV5-1, with 10 bases fitting TRBD2. Losses at the gene ends were 3 bases for V and 1 base for J; bases not matched to a gene: 6. Germline CDR1 reads SGHRS; CDR2 reads YFSETQ. The CDR3 runs 17 residues. CDR3 in DNA: TGCGCCAGCAGCTCGGAAGCTAGCGGGGGGAACACCGGGGAGCTGTTTTTT. Translated, it gives CASSSEASGGNTGELFF.

This clonotype appeared once. Its ends do not fully match the called genes, so a read error is possible. The chain employs TRBV16 and TRBJ2-7; no firm D call. The germline gives CDR1 KGHSY, CDR2 FQNENV. The CDR3 spans 15 residues. CDR3 DNA sequence: TGTGCCAGCAGCCAATCTGAAGGTGGCCCCTACGGGCAGTACTTC. Translation: CASSQSEGGPYGQYF.

The chain is built from TRBV5-1 and TRBJ2-1; the D call may be TRBD1 or TRBD2 (5 bases each). V lost 6 bases and J lost 5, with 15 bases in between. The germline V gene has CDR1 SGHRS and CDR2 YFSETQ. The CDR3 loop spans 14 amino acids. In nucleotides, the CDR3 is TGCGCCAGCACCTGGGGACCAGGAAACAATGAGCAGTTCTTC. This encodes CASTWGPGNNEQFF.

This clonotype was seen a few times. V and J are TRBV12-3 or TRBV12-4 and TRBJ2-3, with TRBD2 as a possible D gene (5 bases). V was cut by 6 bases and J by 0 bases, with 19 bases left in between. The CDR3 sequence is 17 residues long. The CDR3 coding sequence is TGTGCCAGCAGACTAAGAGGGTTGGGGTTTAGCACAGATACGCAGTATTTT. Amino acid sequence: CASRLRGLGFSTDTQYF.

This clonotype was counted between two and nine times. V and J are TRBV11-1 and TRBJ2-1, with 13 bases fitting TRBD2. The CDR3 has 17 residues. Trimming took 4 bases from V and 8 from J; bases not matched to a gene: 11. Germline V gives CDR1 SGHAT, CDR2 FQDESV (reference sequence). CDR3 bases: TGTGCCAGCAGCTCCGAGTCCGGGACTAGCGGGGACGATGAGCAGTTCTTC. Residues: CASSSESGTSGDDEQFF.

The chain employs TRBV12-3 or TRBV12-4 and TRBJ2-3; D is perhaps TRBD2 (5 bases). This CDR3 comprises 15 residues. The V end was cut by 1 base, the J end by 3 bases, with 11 bases between. CDR3: CASSLESSRTDTQYF. CDR3 nucleotides: TGTGCCAGCAGTTTAGAGTCTAGCCGGACAGATACGCAGTATTTT.